This note documents a single T cell receptor beta chain sequence. Antigen specificity is unknown. This entry belongs to a study of shared clonotypes between healthy human individuals. Whole-study context: Aged between 18 and 49, the donors were a couple of women and a few men. For every donor, three CD4 naive, three CD4 memory, two CD8 naive and one CD8 memory plates were used. The study, taken as a whole, reports: Non-shared clonotypes had lower generation probabilities than clonotypes shared by all four sorted-subset donors.

Repertoires were generated with immunoSEQ multiplex PCR, while TCRdb's copy carries only in-frame clones and drops some. The sample lists 1.6 million or so clones; approximately 98.5% were seen once. Looked up from germline, CDR1 is LNHDA and CDR2 is SQIVND (reference sequence). The CDR3 totals 14 residues. Unmatched junction bases numbered 7, after V lost 6 bases and J lost 3 bases. J is TRBJ2-7 and V is TRBV19; 8 nucleotides match TRBD1. This receptor was taken from a young man in good health. Sequencing used naive CD4+ T cells sorted from blood. The subset was: CD45RA+ positively selected. The CDR3 loop is CASSRTGRNYEQYF. The CDR3 bases are TGTGCCAGTAGCCGGACAGGGAGAAACTACGAGCAGTACTTC.